This T cell receptor beta chain was observed in a study of OX40 agonist ivuxolimab in advanced cancers. Across the study: A diagnosis of hepatocellular carcinoma, melanoma, renal cell or head and neck cancer was present in dose-escalation patients. Previous treatment with anti-PD-1, anti-PD-L1 or anti-CTLA-4 therapy was allowed; less than 45% had received some.

A remark on this clone: Its antigen is not known.

Study-level findings and limits: Antigen targets of the expanded peripheral T cells went undetermined.

The data were produced by immunoSEQ multiplex PCR, yet TCRdb's version contains in-frame clones alone and is incomplete. The sample lists around 100,000 clones; roughly nine tenths were seen once. This CDR3 has 14 amino acids. Germline V CDR1 and CDR2: KGHSH, LQKENI. Trimming shortened V by 4 bases and J by 3 bases, and 11 bases separated the two germline ends. The sequence was collected from an adult with an advanced solid tumor such as melanoma, head and neck, liver or kidney cancer. This specimen was CD4+ or CD8+ T cells sorted from blood, taken in a trial of the OX40 agonist ivuxolimab. This sequence joins TRBV18 and TRBJ2-3; D gene unclear. CDR3 loop: CASSQGAGTDTQYF. The CDR3 DNA reads TGTGCCAGCTCACAGGGTGCAGGTACAGATACGCAGTATTTT. Combining the CDR3 with reference TRBV18 and TRBJ2-3 gives the whole variable domain NAGVMQNPRHLVRRRGQEARLRCSPMKGHSHVYWYRQLPEEGLKFMVYLQKENIIDESGMPKERFSAEFPKEGPSILRIQQVVRGDSAAYFCASSQGAGTDTQYFGPGTRLTVL.